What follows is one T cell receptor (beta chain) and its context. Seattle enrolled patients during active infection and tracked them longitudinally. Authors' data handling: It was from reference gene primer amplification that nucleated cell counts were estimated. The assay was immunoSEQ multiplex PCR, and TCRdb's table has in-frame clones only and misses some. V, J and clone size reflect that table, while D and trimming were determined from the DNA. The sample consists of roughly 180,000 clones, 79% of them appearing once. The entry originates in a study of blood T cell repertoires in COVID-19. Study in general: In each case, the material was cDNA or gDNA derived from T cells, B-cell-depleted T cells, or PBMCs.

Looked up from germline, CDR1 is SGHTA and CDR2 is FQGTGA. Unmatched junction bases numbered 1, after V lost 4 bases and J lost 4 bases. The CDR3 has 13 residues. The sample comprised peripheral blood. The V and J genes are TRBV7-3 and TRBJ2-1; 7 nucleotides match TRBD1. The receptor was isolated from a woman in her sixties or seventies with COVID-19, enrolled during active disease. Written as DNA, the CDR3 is TGTGCCAGCAGCTCGGGACAGTACAATGAGCAGTTCTTC. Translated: CASSSGQYNEQFF.